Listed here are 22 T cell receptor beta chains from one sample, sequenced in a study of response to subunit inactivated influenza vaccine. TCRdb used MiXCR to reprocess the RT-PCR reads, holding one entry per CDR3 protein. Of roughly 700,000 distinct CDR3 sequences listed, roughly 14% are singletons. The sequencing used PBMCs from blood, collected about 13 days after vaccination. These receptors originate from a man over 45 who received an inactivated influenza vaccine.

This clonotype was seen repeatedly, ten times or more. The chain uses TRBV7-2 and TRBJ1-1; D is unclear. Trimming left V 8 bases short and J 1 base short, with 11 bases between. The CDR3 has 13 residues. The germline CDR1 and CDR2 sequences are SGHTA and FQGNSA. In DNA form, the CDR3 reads TGTGCCAGCTCACCTCAGCCGAACACTGAAGCTTTCTTT. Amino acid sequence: CASSPQPNTEAFF.

The CDR3 DNA reads TGTGCCAGCAGTGCCGCCACGGGGCGGAACATTCAGTACTTC. Protein product: CASSAATGRNIQYF. The chain is built from TRBV7-2 and TRBJ2-4; D may match TRBD1 or TRBD2 (5 bases each). Trimming shortened V by 6 bases and J by 7 bases, and 16 bases separated the two germline ends. Germline loops: CDR1 SGHTA, CDR2 FQGNSA. This CDR3 spans 14 amino acids.

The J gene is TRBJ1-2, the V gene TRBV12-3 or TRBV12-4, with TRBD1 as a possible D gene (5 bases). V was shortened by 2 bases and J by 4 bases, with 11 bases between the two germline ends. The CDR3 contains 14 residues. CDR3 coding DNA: TGTGCCAGCAGTTTAAAACCCCAGGGCTATGGCTACACCTTC. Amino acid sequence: CASSLKPQGYGYTF.

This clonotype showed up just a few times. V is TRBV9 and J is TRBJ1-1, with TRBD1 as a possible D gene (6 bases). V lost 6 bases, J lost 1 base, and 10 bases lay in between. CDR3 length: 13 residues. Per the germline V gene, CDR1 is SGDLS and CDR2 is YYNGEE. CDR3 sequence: CASTRQENTEAFF. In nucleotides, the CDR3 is TGTGCCAGCACCCGACAGGAGAACACTGAAGCTTTCTTT.

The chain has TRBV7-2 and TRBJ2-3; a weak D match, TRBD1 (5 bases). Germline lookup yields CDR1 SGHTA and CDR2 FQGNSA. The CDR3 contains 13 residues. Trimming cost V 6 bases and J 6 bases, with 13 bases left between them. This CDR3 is CASSPPAGDTQYF. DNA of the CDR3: TGTGCCAGCAGTCCCCCCGCAGGGGATACGCAGTATTTT.

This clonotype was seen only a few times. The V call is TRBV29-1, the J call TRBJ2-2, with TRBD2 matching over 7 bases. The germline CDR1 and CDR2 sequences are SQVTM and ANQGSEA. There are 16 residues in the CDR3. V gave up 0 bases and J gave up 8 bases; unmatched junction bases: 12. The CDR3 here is CSVEDGDSGSSGELFF. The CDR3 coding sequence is TGCAGCGTTGAAGATGGAGATAGCGGGTCCAGTGGGGAGCTGTTTTTT.

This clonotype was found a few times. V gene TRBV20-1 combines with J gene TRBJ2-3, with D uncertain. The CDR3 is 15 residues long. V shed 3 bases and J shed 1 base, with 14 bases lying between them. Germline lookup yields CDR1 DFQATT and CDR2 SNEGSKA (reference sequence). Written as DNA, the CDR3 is TGCAGTGCTAGGTGGCTAGTGGCGGGCACAGATACGCAGTATTTT. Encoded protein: CSARWLVAGTDTQYF.

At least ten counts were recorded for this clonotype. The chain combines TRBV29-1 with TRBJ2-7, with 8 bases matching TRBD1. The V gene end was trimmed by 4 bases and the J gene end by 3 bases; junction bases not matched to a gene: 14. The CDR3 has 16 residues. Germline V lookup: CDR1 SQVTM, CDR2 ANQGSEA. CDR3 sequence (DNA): TGCAGCGTTGTACTAGTGACAGGGGTCCGACTCTACGAGCAGTACTTC. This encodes CSVVLVTGVRLYEQYF.

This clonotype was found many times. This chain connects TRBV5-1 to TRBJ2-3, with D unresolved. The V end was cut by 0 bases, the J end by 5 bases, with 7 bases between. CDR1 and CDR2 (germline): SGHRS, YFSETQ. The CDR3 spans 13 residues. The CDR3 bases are TGCGCCAGCAGCTTGGAGTGGGGAGATACGCAGTATTTT. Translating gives CASSLEWGDTQYF.

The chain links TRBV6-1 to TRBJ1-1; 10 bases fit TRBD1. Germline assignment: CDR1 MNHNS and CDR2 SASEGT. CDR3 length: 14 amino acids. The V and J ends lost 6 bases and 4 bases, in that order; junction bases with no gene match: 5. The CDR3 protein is CASSRQGAGTEAFF. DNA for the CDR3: TGTGCCAGCAGCCGACAGGGGGCGGGCACTGAAGCTTTCTTT.

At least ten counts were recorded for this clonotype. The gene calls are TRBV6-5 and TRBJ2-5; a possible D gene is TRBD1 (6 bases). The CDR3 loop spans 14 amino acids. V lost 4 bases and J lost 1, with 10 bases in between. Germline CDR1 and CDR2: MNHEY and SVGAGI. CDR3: CASSSGQPQETQYF. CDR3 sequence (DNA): TGTGCCAGCAGTTCAGGACAGCCCCAAGAGACCCAGTACTTC.

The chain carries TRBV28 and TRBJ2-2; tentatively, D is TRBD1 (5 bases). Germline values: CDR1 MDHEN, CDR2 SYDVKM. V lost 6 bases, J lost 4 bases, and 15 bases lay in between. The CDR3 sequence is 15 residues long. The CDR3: CASSTRPRVTGELFF. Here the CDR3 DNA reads TGTGCCAGCAGCACCCGGCCCAGGGTCACCGGGGAGCTGTTTTTT.

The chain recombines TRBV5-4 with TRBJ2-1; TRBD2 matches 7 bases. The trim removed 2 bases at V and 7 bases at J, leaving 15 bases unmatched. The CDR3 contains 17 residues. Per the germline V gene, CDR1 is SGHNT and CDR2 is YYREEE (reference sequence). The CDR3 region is CASSFPRREARGNEQFF. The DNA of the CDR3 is TGTGCCAGCAGCTTCCCCCGACGGGAGGCCCGGGGGAATGAGCAGTTCTTC.

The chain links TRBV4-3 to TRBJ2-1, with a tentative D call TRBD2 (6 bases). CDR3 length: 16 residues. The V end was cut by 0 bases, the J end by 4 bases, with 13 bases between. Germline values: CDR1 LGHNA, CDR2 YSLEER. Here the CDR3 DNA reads TGCGCCAGCAGCCAAGAGAGGGGACTGTTTTACAATGAGCAGTTCTTC. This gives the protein CASSQERGLFYNEQFF.

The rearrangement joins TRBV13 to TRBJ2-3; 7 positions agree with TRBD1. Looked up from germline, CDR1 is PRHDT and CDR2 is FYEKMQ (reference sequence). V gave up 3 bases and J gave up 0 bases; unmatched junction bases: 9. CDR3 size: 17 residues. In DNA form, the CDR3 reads TGTGCCAGCAGCTTGACGGACAGGTCCGCTAGCACAGATACGCAGTATTTT. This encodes CASSLTDRSASTDTQYF.

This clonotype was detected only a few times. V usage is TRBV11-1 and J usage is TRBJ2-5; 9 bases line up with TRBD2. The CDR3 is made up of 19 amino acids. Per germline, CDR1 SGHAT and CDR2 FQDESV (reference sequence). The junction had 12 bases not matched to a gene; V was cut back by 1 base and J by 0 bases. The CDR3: CASSLVLAVWTSDQETQYF. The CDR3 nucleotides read TGTGCCAGCAGCTTAGTTCTGGCTGTCTGGACTAGCGACCAAGAGACCCAGTACTTC.

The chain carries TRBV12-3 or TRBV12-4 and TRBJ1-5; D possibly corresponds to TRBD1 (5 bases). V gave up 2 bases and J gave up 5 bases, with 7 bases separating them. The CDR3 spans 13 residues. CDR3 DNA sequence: TGTGCCAGCAGTTTACTAGGGGATCAGCCCCAGCATTTT. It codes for CASSLLGDQPQHF.

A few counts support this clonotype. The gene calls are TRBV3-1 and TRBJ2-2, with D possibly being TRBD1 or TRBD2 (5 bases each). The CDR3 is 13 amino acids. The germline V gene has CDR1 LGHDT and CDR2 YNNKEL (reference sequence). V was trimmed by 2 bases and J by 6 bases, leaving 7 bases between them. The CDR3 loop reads CASSQRGAGELFF. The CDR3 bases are TGTGCCAGCAGCCAAAGGGGAGCCGGGGAGCTGTTTTTT.

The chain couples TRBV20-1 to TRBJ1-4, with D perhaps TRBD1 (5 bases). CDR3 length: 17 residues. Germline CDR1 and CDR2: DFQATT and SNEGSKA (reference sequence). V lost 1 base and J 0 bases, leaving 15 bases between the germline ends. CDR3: CSARGQGSSSTNEKLFF. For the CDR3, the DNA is TGCAGTGCTAGAGGTCAGGGATCTTCCTCAACTAATGAAAAACTGTTTTTT.

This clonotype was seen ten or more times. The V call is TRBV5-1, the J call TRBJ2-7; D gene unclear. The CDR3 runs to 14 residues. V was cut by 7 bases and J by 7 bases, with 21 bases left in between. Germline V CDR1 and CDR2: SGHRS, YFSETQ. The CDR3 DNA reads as TGCGCCAGCGGGTCCGGCGAGACCCTGGGGGAGCAGTACTTC. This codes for CASGSGETLGEQYF.

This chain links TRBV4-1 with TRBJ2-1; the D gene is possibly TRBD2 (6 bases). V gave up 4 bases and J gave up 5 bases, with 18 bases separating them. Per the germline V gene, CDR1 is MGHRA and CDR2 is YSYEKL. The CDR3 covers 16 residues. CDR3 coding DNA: TGCGCCAGCAGCCTGGGGACTTTTAGCGGCCACAATGAGCAGTTCTTC. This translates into CASSLGTFSGHNEQFF.

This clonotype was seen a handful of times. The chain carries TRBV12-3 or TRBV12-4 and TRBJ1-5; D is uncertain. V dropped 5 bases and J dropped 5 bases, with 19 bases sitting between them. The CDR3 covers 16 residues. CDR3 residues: CASSPTANTDYQPQHF. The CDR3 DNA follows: TGTGCCAGCAGTCCCACGGCAAACACCGACTATCAGCCCCAGCATTTT.